This record looks at one T cell receptor beta chain sequence and its context. Some clones are missing from TCRdb's copy, which holds only in-frame ones; the method was immunoSEQ multiplex PCR. Counted here are 130,000 to 150,000 clones, 75% to 90% occurring once; the ten biggest clones make up roughly 4.4%. This specimen belongs to a study of blood T cell repertoires in COVID-19. The germline V gene encodes CDR1 SQVTM and CDR2 ANQGSEA. With 4 bases clipped from V and 4 bases from J, the junction kept 8 bases outside the gene matches. CDR3 length: 15 residues. Sample: peripheral blood. This TCR was recovered from a human donor in a cohort sampled during active COVID-19. The V and J genes are TRBV29-1 and TRBJ1-1, with TRBD1 matching 11 bases. In nucleotides, the CDR3 is TGCAGCGTTGGGAAAGGACAGGGGGCGTTCACTGAAGCTTTCTTT. It translates to CSVGKGQGAFTEAFF.